This entry lists 6 T cell receptor beta chains sequenced from one sample in a study of shared clonotypes between healthy human individuals. TCRdb keeps only in-frame clones here, not all; method: immunoSEQ multiplex PCR. Here the sample spans around 1.9 million clones, about 94% being singletons. Naivety among CD8 cells was defined by CD45RO negativity and positive CCR7 selection, thereby excluding terminally differentiated effector memory CD45RA+ cells. The sample consisted of naive CD8+ T cells from PBMCs. These receptors all stem from a man aged 18-30 years in good health. Some clones in this sample may be carry-over from other donors' samples.

This chain links TRBV14 with TRBJ1-5; D remains ambiguous. The CDR3 loop spans 12 amino acids. V was trimmed by 2 bases and J by 5 bases, leaving 4 bases between them. Germline CDR1 reads SGHDN; CDR2 reads FVKESK. CDR3 region: CASSQPDQPQHF. The CDR3 DNA sequence: TGTGCCAGCAGCCAACCGGATCAGCCCCAGCATTTT.

Note on this clone: The sample holds other DNA sequences that translate to the same CDR3. The chain employs TRBV19 and TRBJ2-7; D call uncertain. V was shortened by 3 bases and J by 0 bases, with 6 bases between the two germline ends. Germline CDR1 LNHDA, CDR2 SQIVND (reference sequence). The CDR3 has 13 residues. The CDR3 region has the DNA TGTGCCAGTAGTATTTTCGACTCCTACGAGCAGTACTTC. Encoded protein: CASSIFDSYEQYF.

The rearrangement uses TRBV7-9 and TRBJ2-7; 9 bases align to TRBD1. CDR1 is SEHNR, CDR2 FQNEAQ, per germline (reference sequence). CDR3 length: 15 residues. The J segment lost 6 bases and the V segment lost 5 bases, leaving 11 bases of the junction unmatched. The CDR3 sequence is CASSPGQGKLSEQYF. The CDR3 nucleotides read TGTGCCAGCAGCCCGGGACAGGGCAAATTGAGCGAGCAGTACTTC.

The genes are TRBV25-1 and TRBJ1-2; D gene uncertain. CDR3 length: 11 residues. CDR1 MGHDK and CDR2 SYGVNS come from the germline V gene. V gave up 10 bases and J gave up 7 bases, with 13 bases separating them. The CDR3: CATDTLGGYTF. The DNA of the CDR3 is TGTGCCACCGATACCCTGGGTGGCTACACCTTC.

The CDR3 here is CASSPSGTVVPSNEQFF. In DNA, the CDR3 is TGTGCCAGCAGCCCCTCTGGAACGGTGGTGCCCTCCAATGAGCAGTTCTTC. The chain joins TRBV7-9 to TRBJ2-1; D is ambiguous. The CDR3 totals 17 residues. V lost 5 bases and J lost 6, with 23 bases in between. Germline V CDR1 and CDR2: SEHNR, FQNEAQ (reference sequence).

The CDR3 reads CASSLAETTPSDEQFF. CDR3 nucleotide sequence: TGCGCCAGCAGCTTGGCCGAGACCACCCCCAGCGATGAGCAGTTCTTC. V gene TRBV5-1 combines with J gene TRBJ2-1; no firm D call. The germline CDR1 and CDR2 sequences are SGHRS and YFSETQ. V lost 0 bases, J lost 8 bases, and 18 bases lay in between. CDR3 length: 16 amino acids.